A selection of T cell receptor beta chains follows, all from one sample in a study of siplizumab effects on memory and regulatory T cells. The repertoire was sequenced with immunoSEQ multiplex PCR; TCRdb's copy has only in-frame clones and lacks some. Among 70,000 to 100,000 clones listed, roughly 96% were seen once. Sequenced input: naive CD4+ T cells sorted from blood. These TCRs come from a human donor in good health. Both conserved end residues are part of each CDR3. A D gene is named only where the DNA matches it firmly. Only part of the rows carry a size: once, few, many, or a class if the clone is expanded.

J gene,clone size,D gene,V gene,CDR3 DNA,CDR3 protein
TRBJ1-1,-,-,TRBV5-1,TGCGCCAGCAGCGACACCGGGGGCGGGTACACTGAAGCTTTCTTT,CASSDTGGGYTEAFF
TRBJ1-6,-,-,TRBV11-2,TGTGCCAGCGGAAGGGAGACCTATAATTCACCCCTCCACTTT,CASGRETYNSPLHF
TRBJ2-7,-,TRBD2,TRBV5-4,TGTGCCAGCAGCTTATCCGGGGGGGCCGCCAGGGAGCAGTACTTC,CASSLSGGAAREQYF
TRBJ2-3,-,-,TRBV11-2,TGTGCCAGCAGCCTTGGTGGAGATACGCAGTATTTT,CASSLGGDTQYF
TRBJ2-5,-,TRBD1,TRBV6-5,TGTGCCAGCAGAGCTAGGACAGGGGAGTACTTC,CASRARTGEYF
TRBJ1-2,once,-,TRBV5-6,TGTGCCAGCAGCCCCGGACTCTATAACTATGGCTACACCTTC,CASSPGLYNYGYTF
TRBJ2-7,-,-,TRBV6-6,TGTGCCAGCGGGGCTGGGGACATCACTTACGAGCAGTACTTC,CASGAGDITYEQYF
TRBJ2-1,once,TRBD2,TRBV7-9,TGTGCCAGCAGCTTTCGTAGCGGGGGGGTGTACAATGAGCAGTTCTTC,CASSFRSGGVYNEQFF
TRBJ1-2,-,TRBD1,TRBV27,TGTGCCAGCAGTTTTTCAGGGGGGGGCTACACCTTC,CASSFSGGGYTF
TRBJ2-7,-,-,TRBV11-2,TGTGCCAGCAGCTTAGATGGGAATTCCTACGAGCAGTACTTC,CASSLDGNSYEQYF
TRBJ1-6,-,TRBD1,TRBV29-1,TGCAGCGTTGAGACAGGGTCTAGCTCACCCCTCCACTTT,CSVETGSSSPLHF
TRBJ1-2,-,-,TRBV5-8,TGTGCCAGCAGCCCCTATGGCTACACCTTC,CASSPYGYTF
TRBJ2-3,-,TRBD2,TRBV2,TGTGCCAGCAGTGAAGCCCTCGGGGGGGGTCCCACAGATACGCAGTATTTT,CASSEALGGGPTDTQYF
TRBJ2-3,-,-,TRBV6-5,TGTGCCAGCAGAAGCCACAGGGCAGATACGCAGTATTTT,CASRSHRADTQYF
TRBJ1-2,once,-,TRBV11-2,TGTGCCAGCAGCTTAGGGGTTACTAACTATGGCTACACCTTC,CASSLGVTNYGYTF
TRBJ1-6,-,TRBD1,TRBV9,TGTGCCAGCAGCGTTTCGGACAGGGGTCTCAATTCACCCCTCCACTTT,CASSVSDRGLNSPLHF
TRBJ2-3,-,TRBD2,TRBV11-2,TGTGCCAGCAGCTTAGATCTAGCGGGGGGGCCAGATACGCAGTATTTT,CASSLDLAGGPDTQYF
TRBJ1-2,-,TRBD1,TRBV11-2,TGTGCCAGCAGCCCCGGGACAGGTGGCTACACCTTC,CASSPGTGGYTF
TRBJ1-5,few,-,TRBV30,TGTGCCTGGAGTGTTTCGACACCAAATCAGCCCCAGCATTTT,CAWSVSTPNQPQHF
TRBJ2-7,-,TRBD2,TRBV28,TGTGCCAGCAGTTGGGGAGGGGTCTACGAGCAGTACTTC,CASSWGGVYEQYF
TRBJ1-4,-,-,TRBV9,TGTGCCAGCAGCTTCCGGGCTCAGAATGAAAAACTGTTTTTT,CASSFRAQNEKLFF
TRBJ2-3,-,-,TRBV7-3,TGTGCCAGCAGCTTTACAGCAGATACGCAGTATTTT,CASSFTADTQYF
TRBJ1-6,-,-,TRBV19,TGTGCCAGTAGTCTACGACTCCTTGCGGGGGAAAATTCACCCCTCCACTTT,CASSLRLLAGENSPLHF
TRBJ1-5,-,-,TRBV19,TGTGCCAGTAGTATAGTATGGGGTAGGAATCGGGGTAGGGGCAATCAGCCCCAGCATTTT,CASSIVWGRNRGRGNQPQHF
TRBJ1-6,-,-,TRBV6-5,TGTGCCAGCAAGACTAAGCTCCTTAATTCACCCCTCCACTTT,CASKTKLLNSPLHF
TRBJ1-3,-,-,TRBV4-3,TGCGCCAGCAGCCAAGAGGAAGGGGGAAACACCATATATTTT,CASSQEEGGNTIYF
TRBJ2-5,-,-,TRBV7-3,TGTGCCAGCAGCTTAACGCTGGGGGTGACCCAGTACTTC,CASSLTLGVTQYF
TRBJ1-3,-,TRBD1,TRBV11-2,TGTGCCAGCAGCCCCGACAGGGGGCCTGGAAACACCATATATTTT,CASSPDRGPGNTIYF
TRBJ2-7,-,TRBD1,TRBV5-4,TGTGCCAGCAGCTCTCAGGGGGCGGCCTACGAGCAGTACTTC,CASSSQGAAYEQYF
TRBJ2-7,-,-,TRBV7-3,TGTGCCAGCAGCTTAGCAATGGGGCAGGATAGCTACGAGCAGTACTTC,CASSLAMGQDSYEQYF
TRBJ1-2,-,-,TRBV6-6,TGTGCCAGCAGCAGGGACGGGAACTATGGCTACACCTTC,CASSRDGNYGYTF
TRBJ1-2,-,-,TRBV7-2,TGTGCCAGCAGCTTAGCGGCAGGGCCCTATGGCTACACCTTC,CASSLAAGPYGYTF
TRBJ2-2,once,TRBD2,TRBV5-1,TGCGCCAGCAGCCGTACATTTAGCGGGGAAAACACCGGGGAGCTGTTTTTT,CASSRTFSGENTGELFF
TRBJ1-2,-,-,TRBV2,TGTGCCAGCAGTGCAGGCCCCAACTATGGCTACACCTTC,CASSAGPNYGYTF
TRBJ1-2,-,-,TRBV6-6,TGTGCCAGCAGCCCCTCACTCCTAGGGCTCTATGGCTACACCTTC,CASSPSLLGLYGYTF
TRBJ2-7,-,TRBD1,TRBV6-1,TGTGCCAGCAGGACACCCGGGACAGTGATCTACGAGCAGTACTTC,CASRTPGTVIYEQYF
TRBJ2-1,-,-,TRBV20-1,TGCAGTGCTCGGGACTTCCCGGACGAGTTCTTC,CSARDFPDEFF
TRBJ1-5,-,-,TRBV19,TGTGCCAGTAGTATTACGGGTCAGCCCCAGCATTTT,CASSITGQPQHF
TRBJ1-1,-,-,TRBV5-1,TGCGCCAGCAGCTTGAAAGGAAGAACAGGGTGGGCCACTGAAGCTTTCTTT,CASSLKGRTGWATEAFF
TRBJ2-7,once,TRBD1,TRBV6-5,TGTGCCAGCAGTTACCAACCGACAGGGTCGGGGGAGCAGTACTTC,CASSYQPTGSGEQYF
TRBJ1-2,-,-,TRBV6-5,TGTGCCAGCAGTTACCCCTCACAGGGAAATGGCTACACCTTC,CASSYPSQGNGYTF
TRBJ1-1,-,-,TRBV10-3,TGTGCCATCAGTGAGGCCCCCCAAGGGAACACTGAAGCTTTCTTT,CAISEAPQGNTEAFF
TRBJ1-6,-,-,TRBV5-6,TGTGCCAGCAGTTACTGGATCACAGGCAATCCATTGCCCCTCCACTTT,CASSYWITGNPLPLHF
TRBJ2-1,once,-,TRBV7-2,TGTGCCAGCAGCTTAACTAGCAATTCCTACAATGAGCAGTTCTTC,CASSLTSNSYNEQFF
TRBJ1-4,-,-,TRBV7-2,TGTGCCAGCAGCTTGGCCGCCTCTGATGAAAAACTGTTTTTT,CASSLAASDEKLFF
TRBJ2-3,-,-,TRBV19,TGTGCCACCTCACGACCAGGGGGGAGAGTAGATACGCAGTATTTT,CATSRPGGRVDTQYF
TRBJ1-2,-,-,TRBV6-5,TGTGCCAGCAAGGGTGTAGGGAACTATGGCTACACCTTC,CASKGVGNYGYTF
TRBJ2-6,-,-,TRBV19,TGTGCCAGTAGTAACAGCTACTCTGGGGCCAACGTCCTGACTTTC,CASSNSYSGANVLTF
TRBJ1-5,-,TRBD1,TRBV19,TGTGCCAGTAGTACAAGAACGGACAGGGGCGATCAGCCCCAGCATTTT,CASSTRTDRGDQPQHF
TRBJ2-7,-,-,TRBV21-1,TGTGCCAGCAGCAGGCCTCCGGGCAAATCGGGTTACGAGCAGTACTTC,CASSRPPGKSGYEQYF
TRBJ2-2,-,-,TRBV29-1,TGCAGCGTTGTCTGGGCCAGCCCTGGGGCCGGGGAGCTGTTTTTT,CSVVWASPGAGELFF
TRBJ1-3,-,-,TRBV5-1,TGCGCCAGCAGCCACGAGCCCGGGAACACCATATATTTT,CASSHEPGNTIYF